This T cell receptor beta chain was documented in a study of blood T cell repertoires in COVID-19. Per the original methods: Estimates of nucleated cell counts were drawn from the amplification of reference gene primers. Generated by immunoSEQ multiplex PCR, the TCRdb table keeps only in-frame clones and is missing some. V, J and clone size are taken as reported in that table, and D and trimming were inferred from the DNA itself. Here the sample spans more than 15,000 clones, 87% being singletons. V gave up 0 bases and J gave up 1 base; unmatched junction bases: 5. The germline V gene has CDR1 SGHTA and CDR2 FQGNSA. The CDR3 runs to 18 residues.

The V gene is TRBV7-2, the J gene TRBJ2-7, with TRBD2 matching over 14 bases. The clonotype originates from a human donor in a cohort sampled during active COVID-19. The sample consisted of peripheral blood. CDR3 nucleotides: TGTGCCAGCAGCTTAGCAGGGACTAGCGGGAGTTTTTCCTACGAGCAGTACTTC. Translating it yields CASSLAGTSGSFSYEQYF.